This TCR beta chain derives from a study of cytomegalovirus exposure and HLA in healthy donors. The PCR had 60 Vbeta and 13 Jbeta primers. The data were produced by immunoSEQ multiplex PCR, yet TCRdb's version contains in-frame clones alone and is incomplete. The table has roughly 120,000 clones, about 74% seen once. This clone was seen a few times. The V segment lost 3 bases and the J segment 0 bases; nucleotides outside the gene matches: 2. Germline lookup yields CDR1 MRHNA and CDR2 SNTAGT. The CDR3 contains 15 residues. The receptor was isolated from a middle-aged man in good health and CMV-seropositive. The specimen was PBMCs. J is TRBJ2-3 and V is TRBV6-4; 8 nucleotides agree with TRBD2. The CDR3 is CASSDGTRSTDTQYF. The CDR3 nucleotides are TGTGCCAGCAGTGATGGGACTAGAAGCACAGATACGCAGTATTTT.